This T cell receptor (beta chain) was profiled in a study of shared clonotypes between healthy human individuals. Regarding the study as a whole: Against clonotypes common to all four donors, non-shared ones had lower generation probabilities. Clonotype sharing across several donors was observed for 4% to 5.5% of naive CD4 clonotypes.

Splitting of CD4+ cells produced CD45RA+ naive and CD45RA-negative memory subsets. Clones were read by immunoSEQ multiplex PCR, and TCRdb kept only the in-frame ones, dropping some. The table lists some 1 million clones, around 76% of them singletons. The CDR3 extends over 14 amino acids. Germline V gives CDR1 SGHRS, CDR2 YFSETQ. The V gene lost 3 bases and the J gene lost 1 base, with 10 bases spanning the gap. Remarks on this clone: What it binds is unknown. Additional DNA sequences in this sample encode the identical CDR3.

The sample taken for sequencing was memory CD4+ T cells sorted from blood. The sample's subset: CD45RA-negative fraction. The chain has TRBV5-1 and TRBJ1-1; D not certain. The sequence was collected from a man aged 18 to 30 in good health. Written as DNA, the CDR3 is TGCGCCAGCAGCTCCGGACCGTCGAACACTGAAGCTTTCTTT. This codes for CASSSGPSNTEAFF.